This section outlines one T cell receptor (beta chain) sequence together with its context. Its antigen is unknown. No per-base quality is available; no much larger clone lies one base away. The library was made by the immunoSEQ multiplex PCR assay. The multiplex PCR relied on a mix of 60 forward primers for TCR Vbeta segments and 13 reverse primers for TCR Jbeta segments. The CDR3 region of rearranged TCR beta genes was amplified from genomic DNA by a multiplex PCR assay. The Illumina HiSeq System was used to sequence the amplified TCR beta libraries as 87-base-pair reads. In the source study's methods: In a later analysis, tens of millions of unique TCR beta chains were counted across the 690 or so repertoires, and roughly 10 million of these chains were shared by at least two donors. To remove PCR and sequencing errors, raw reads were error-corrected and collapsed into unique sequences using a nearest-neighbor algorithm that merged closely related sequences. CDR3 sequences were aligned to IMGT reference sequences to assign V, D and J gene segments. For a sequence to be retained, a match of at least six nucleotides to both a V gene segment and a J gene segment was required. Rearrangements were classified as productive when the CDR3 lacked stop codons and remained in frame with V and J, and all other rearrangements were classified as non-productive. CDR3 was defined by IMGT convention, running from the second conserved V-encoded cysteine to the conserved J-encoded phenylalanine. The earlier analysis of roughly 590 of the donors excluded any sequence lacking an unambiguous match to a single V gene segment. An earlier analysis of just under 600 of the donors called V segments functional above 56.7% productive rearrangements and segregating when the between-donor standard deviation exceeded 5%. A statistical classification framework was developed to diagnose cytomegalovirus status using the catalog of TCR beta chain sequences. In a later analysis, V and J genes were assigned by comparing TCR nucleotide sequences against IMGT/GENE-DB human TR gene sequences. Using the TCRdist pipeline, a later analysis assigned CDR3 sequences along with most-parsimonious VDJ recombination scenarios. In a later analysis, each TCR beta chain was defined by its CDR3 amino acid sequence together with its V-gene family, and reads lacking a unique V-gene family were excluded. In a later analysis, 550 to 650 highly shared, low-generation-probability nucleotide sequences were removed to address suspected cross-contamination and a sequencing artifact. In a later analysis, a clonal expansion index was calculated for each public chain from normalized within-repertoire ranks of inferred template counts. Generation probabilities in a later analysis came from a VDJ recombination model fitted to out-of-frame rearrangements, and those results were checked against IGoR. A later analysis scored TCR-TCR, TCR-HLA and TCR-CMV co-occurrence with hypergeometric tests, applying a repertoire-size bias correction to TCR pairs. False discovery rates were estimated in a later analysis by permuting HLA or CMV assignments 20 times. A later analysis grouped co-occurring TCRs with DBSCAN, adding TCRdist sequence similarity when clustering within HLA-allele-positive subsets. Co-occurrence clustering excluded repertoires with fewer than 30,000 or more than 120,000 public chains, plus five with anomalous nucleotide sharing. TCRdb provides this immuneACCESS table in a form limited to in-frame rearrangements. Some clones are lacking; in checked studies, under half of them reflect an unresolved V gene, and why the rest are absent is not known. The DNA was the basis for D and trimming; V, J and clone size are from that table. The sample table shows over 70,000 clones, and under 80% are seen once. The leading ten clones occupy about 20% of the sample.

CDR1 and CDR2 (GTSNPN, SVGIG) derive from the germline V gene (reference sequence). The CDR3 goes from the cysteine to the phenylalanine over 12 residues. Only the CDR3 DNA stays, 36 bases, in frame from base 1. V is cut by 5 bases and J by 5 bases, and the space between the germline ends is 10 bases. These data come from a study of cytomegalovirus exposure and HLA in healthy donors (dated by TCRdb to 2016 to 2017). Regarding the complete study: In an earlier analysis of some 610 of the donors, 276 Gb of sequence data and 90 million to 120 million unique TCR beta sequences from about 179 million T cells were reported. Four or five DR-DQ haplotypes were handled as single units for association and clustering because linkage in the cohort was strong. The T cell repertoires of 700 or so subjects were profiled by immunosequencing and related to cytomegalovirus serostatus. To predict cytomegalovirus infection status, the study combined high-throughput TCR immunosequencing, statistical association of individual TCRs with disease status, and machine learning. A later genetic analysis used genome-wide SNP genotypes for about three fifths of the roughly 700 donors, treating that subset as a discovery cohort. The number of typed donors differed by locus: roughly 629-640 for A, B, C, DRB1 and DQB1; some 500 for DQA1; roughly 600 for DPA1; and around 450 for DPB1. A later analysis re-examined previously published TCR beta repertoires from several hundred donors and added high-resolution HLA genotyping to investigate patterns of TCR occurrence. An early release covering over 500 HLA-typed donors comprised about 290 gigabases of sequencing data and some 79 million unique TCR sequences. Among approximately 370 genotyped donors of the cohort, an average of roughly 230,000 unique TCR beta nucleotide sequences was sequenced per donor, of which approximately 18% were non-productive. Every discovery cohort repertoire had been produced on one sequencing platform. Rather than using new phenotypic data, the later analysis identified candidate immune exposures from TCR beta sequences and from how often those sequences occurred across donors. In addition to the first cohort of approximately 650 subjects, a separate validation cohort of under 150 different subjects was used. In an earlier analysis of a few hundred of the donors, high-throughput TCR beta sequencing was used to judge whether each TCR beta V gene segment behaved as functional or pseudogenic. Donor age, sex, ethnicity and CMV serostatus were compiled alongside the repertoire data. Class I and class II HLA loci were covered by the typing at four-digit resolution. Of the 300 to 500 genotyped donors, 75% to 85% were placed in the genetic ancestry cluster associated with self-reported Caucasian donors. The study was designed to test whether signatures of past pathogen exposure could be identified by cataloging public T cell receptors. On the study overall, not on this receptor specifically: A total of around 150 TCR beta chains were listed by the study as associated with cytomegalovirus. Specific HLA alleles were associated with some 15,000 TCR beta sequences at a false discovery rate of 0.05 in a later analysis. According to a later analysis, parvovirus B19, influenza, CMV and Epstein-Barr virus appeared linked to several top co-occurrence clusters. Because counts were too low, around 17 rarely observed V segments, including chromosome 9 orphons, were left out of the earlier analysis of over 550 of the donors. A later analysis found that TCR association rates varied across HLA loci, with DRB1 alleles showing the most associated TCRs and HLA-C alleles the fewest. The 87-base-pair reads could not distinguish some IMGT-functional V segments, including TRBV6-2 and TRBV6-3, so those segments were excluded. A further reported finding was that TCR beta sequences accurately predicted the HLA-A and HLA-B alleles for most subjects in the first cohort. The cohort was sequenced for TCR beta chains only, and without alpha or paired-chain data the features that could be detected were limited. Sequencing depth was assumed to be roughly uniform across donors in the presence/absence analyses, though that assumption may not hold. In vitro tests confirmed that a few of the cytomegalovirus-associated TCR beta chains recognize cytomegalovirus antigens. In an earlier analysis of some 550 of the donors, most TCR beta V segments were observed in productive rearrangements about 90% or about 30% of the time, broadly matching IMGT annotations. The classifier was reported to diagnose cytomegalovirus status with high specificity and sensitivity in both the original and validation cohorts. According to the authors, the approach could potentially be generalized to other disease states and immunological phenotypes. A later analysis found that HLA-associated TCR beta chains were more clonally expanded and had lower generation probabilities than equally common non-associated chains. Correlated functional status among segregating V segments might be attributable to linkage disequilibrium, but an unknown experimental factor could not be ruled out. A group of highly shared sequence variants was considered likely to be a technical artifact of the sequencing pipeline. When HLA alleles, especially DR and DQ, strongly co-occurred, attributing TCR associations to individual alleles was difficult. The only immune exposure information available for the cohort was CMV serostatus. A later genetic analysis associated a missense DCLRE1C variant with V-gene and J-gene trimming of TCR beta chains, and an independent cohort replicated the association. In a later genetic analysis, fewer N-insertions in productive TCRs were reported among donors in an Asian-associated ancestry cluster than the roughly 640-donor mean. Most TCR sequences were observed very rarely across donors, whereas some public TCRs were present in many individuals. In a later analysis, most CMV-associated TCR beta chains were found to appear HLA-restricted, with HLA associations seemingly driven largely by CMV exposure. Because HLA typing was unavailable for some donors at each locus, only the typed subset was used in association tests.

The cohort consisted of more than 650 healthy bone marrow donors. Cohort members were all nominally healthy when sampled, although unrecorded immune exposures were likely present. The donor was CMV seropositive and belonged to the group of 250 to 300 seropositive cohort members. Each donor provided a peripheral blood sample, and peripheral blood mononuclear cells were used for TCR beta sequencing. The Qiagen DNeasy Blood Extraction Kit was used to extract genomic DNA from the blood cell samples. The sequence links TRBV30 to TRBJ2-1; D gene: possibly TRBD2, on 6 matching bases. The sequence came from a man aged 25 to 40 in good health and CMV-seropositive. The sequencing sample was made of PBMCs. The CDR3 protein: CAWGTSDNEQFF. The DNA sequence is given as TGTGCCTGGGGGACTTCCGACAATGAGCAGTTCTTC. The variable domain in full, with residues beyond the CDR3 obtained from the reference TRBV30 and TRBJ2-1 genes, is SQTIHQWPATLVQPVGSPLSLECTVEGTSNPNLYWYRQAAGRGLQLLFYSVGIGQISSEVPQNLSASRPQDRQFILSSKKLLLSDSGFYLCAWGTSDNEQFFGPGTRLTVL.